The present T cell receptor (beta chain) was sequenced within a study of blood T cell repertoires in COVID-19. Study-level background: Samples taken during acute and convalescent COVID-19 were collected in the United States, Italy and Spain. In each case, the material was cDNA or gDNA derived from T cells, B-cell-depleted T cells, or PBMCs.

This clone showed up just once. Participants' own reports of clinical history determined their cohort assignment. All exposed participants met a person with COVID-19 within 2 weeks before entering the study. Method: immunoSEQ multiplex PCR; TCRdb's copy keeps in-frame clones and lacks some. The data show 200,000 to 250,000 clones, with 83% seen just once and about 5.3% held by the top ten. Specimen: PBMCs or T cells enriched from blood (not recorded which). The source is a woman aged 45-60 years who had been exposed to COVID-19.

DNA of the CDR3: TGTGCCAGCAGCGTGACGTCGGGGAAGGGGGATGAGCAGTTCTTC. Translating gives CASSVTSGKGDEQFF. The rearrangement uses TRBV9 and TRBJ2-1, with D possibly being TRBD1 (6 bases). V was trimmed by 2 bases and J by 8 bases, leaving 17 bases between them. The germline V gene encodes CDR1 SGDLS and CDR2 YYNGEE. This CDR3 is 15 amino acids long.